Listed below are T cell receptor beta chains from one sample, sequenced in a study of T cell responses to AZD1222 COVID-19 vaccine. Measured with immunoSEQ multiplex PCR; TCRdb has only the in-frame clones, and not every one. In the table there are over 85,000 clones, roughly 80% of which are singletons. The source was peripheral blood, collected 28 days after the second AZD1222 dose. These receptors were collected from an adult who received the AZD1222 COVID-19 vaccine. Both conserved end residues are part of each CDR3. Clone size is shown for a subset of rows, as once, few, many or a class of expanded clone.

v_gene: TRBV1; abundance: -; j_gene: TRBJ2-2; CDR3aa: CTSSQDWTDDTGELFF
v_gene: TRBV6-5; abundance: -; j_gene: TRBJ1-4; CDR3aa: CASKTVEKLFF
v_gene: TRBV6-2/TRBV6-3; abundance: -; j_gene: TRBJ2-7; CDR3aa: CASSSPRLYEQYF
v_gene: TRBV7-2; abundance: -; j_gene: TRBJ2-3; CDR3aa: CASSFGGTRSLTDTQYF
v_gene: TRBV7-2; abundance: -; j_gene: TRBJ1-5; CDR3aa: CASSLDPGQPQHF
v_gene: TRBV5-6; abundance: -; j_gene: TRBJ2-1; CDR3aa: CASSLVGGQSYNEQFF
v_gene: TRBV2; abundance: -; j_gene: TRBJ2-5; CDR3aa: CASTLEDRVEETQYF
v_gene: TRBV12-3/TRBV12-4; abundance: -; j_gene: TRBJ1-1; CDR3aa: CASSLTGFEAFF
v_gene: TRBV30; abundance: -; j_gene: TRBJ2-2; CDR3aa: CAWNRVSTGELFF
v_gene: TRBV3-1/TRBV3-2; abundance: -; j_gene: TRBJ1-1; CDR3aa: CASSPTSGATEAFF
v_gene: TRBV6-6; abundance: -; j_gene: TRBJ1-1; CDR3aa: CAGNVGQGLTEAFF
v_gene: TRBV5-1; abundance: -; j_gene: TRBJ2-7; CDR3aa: CASSLGTETYEQYF
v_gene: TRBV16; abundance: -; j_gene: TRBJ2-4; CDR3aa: CASSHRTGGENIQYF
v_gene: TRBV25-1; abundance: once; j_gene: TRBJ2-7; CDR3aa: CASISYSGSSYEQYF
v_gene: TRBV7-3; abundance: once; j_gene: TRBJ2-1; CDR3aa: CASSPGFGGVQGNEQFF
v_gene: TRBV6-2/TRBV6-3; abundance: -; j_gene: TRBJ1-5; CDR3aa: CASSPLHSNQPQHF
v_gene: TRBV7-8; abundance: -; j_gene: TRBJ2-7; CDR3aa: CASSLAPGQGFSYEQYF
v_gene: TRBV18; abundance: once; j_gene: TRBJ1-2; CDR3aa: CASSLTDGGYTF
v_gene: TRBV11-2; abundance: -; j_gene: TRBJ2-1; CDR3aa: CASTKGLAGTNEQFF
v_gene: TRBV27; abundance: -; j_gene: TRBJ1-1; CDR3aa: CASGSRNTEAFF
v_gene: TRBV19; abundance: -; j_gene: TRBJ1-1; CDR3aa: CASSSRRGGTEAFF
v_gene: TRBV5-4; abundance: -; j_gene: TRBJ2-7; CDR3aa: CASSLEGSTEQYF
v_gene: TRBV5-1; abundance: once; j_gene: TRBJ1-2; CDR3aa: CASSLEDGTGVGYTF
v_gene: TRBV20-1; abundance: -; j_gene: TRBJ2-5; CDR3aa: CSARSQETQYF
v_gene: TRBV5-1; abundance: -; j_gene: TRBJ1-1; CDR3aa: CASSLLGNTEAFF
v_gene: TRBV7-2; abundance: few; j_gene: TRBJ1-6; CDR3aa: CASSDTSDSPLHF
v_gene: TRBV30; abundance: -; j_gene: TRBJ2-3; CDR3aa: CAWSLTDTQYF
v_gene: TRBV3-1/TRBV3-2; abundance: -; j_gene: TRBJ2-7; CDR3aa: CASSLKRKAKQYF
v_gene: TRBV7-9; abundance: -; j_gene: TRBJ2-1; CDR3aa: CASRPRGPSYNEQFF
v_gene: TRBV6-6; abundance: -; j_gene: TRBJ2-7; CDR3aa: CASSYSGRTYEQYF
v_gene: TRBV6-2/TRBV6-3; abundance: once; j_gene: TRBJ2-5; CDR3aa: CASSYSFYSVGETQYF
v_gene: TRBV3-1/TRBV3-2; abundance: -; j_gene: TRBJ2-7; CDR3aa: CASSQSDRGEQYF
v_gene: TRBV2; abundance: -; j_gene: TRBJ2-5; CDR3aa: CASLEGRGGGETQYF
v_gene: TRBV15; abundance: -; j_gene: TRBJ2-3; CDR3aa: CATSRDGTSGSTDTQYF
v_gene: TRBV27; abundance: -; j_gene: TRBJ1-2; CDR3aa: CASSLSGGTGVFWGYGYTF
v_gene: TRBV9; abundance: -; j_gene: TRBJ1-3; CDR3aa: CASSADVGSSGNTIYF
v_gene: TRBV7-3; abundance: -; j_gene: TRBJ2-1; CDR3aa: CASSLTPSGRAWNEQFF
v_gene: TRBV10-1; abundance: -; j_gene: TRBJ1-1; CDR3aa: CASSERGLGAFF
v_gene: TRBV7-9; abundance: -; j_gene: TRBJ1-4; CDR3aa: CASSLATPTNEKLFF
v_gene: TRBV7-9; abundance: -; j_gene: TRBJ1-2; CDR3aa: CASSPGAGYTF
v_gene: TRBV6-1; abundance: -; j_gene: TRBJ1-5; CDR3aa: CASSEGPQPQHF
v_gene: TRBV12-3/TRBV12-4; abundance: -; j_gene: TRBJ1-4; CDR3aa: CASSPTGEVKLFF